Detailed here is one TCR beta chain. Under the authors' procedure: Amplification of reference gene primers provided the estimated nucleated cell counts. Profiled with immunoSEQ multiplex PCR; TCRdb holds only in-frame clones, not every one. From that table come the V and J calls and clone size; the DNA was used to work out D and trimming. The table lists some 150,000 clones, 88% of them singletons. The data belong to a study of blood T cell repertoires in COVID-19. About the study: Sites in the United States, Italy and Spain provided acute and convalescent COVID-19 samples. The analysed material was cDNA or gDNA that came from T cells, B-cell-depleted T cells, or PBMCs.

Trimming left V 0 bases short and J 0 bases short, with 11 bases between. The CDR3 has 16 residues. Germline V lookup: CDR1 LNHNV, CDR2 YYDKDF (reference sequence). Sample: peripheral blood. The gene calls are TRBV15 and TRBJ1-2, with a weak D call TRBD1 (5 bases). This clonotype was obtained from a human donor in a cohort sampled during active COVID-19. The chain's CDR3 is CATSRDYAGPNYGYTF. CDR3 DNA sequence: TGTGCCACCAGCAGAGATTATGCAGGGCCTAACTATGGCTACACCTTC.